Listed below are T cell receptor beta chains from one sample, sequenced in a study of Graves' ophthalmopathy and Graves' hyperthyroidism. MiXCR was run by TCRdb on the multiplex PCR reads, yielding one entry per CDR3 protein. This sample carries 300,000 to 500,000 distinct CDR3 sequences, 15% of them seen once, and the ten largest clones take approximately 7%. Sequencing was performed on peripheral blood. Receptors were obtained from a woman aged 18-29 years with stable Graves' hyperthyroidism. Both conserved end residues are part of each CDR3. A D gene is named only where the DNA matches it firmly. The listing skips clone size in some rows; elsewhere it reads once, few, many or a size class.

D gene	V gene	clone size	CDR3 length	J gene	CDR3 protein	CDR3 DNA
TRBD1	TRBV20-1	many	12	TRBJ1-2	CSALQGEDGYTF	TGCAGTGCTTTACAGGGGGAGGATGGCTACACCTTC
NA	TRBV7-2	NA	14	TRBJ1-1	CASSSSQGDTEAFF	TGTGCCAGCAGCTCCTCCCAAGGGGACACTGAAGCTTTCTTT
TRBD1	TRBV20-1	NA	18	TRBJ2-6	CSARNTGGPFSGANVLTF	TGCAGTGCTAGAAATACAGGGGGCCCCTTCTCTGGGGCCAACGTCCTGACTTTC
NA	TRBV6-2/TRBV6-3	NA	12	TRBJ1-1	CASSYPQGPAFF	TGTGCCAGCAGTTACCCCCAGGGTCCGGCTTTCTTT
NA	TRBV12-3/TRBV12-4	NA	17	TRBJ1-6	CASSLVGRNLYNSPLHF	TGTGCCAGCAGTTTAGTTGGCAGGAACCTCTATAATTCACCCCTCCACTTT
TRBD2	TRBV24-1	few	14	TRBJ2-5	CATCGTSGQETQYF	TGTGCCACCTGCGGGACTAGCGGGCAAGAGACCCAGTACTTC
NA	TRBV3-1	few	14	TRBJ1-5	CASSQDSGERPQHF	TGTGCCAGCAGCCAAGATTCGGGAGAGCGGCCCCAGCATTTT
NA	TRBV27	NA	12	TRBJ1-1	CASSPGGTEACF	TGTGCCAGCTCACCCGGGGGAACTGAAGCTTGCTTT
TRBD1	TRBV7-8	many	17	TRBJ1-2	CASSPDRGIRKDYGYTF	TGTGCCAGCAGCCCTGACAGGGGAATTCGGAAGGACTATGGCTACACCTTC
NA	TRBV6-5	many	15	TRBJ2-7	CASSYRDSSHYEQYF	TGTGCCAGCAGTTACAGGGACTCTTCCCATTACGAGCAGTACTTC
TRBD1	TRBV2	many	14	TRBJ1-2	CASSDRDRPLGYTF	TGTGCCAGCAGTGATAGGGACAGGCCTCTGGGCTACACCTTC